These T cell receptor beta chains were read from a single sample in a study of blood T cells in healthy people across ages. TCRdb used MiXCR to reprocess the 5' RACE reads, holding one entry per CDR3 protein. The table includes a few hundred thousand distinct CDR3 sequences, roughly half detected once. Sequencing was carried out using blood. These TCRs come from a man aged 60-69 years in good health. Each CDR3 is given with its conserved first and last residue. Fields, in order: V gene, J gene, clone size, D gene, CDR3 protein, CDR3 DNA. D genes are given only for firm matches. Clone size is not always given. Where it is, it says once, few, many or a class for expanded clones.

TRBV4-2,TRBJ2-1,-,TRBD2,CASGQVVAGELPEQFF,TGTGCCAGCGGCCAAGTAGTGGCGGGAGAACTTCCTGAGCAGTTCTTC
TRBV5-1,TRBJ2-7,-,TRBD1,CASSSGQGKSTVYEQYF,TGCGCCAGCAGCTCCGGACAGGGGAAATCAACCGTATACGAGCAGTACTTC
TRBV7-8,TRBJ2-3,-,TRBD2,CASSLGYGGADTQYF,TGTGCCAGCAGCTTAGGGTACGGGGGGGCAGATACGCAGTATTTT
TRBV9,TRBJ2-3,-,TRBD2,CASSSQAGGPTDAQYF,TGTGCCAGCAGCTCCCAAGCGGGAGGGCCCACAGATGCGCAGTATTTT
TRBV4-3,TRBJ2-4,few,TRBD2,CASSQELAGHSGEQYF,TGCGCCAGCAGCCAAGAGCTAGCGGGCCATTCAGGGGAGCAGTACTTC
TRBV6-1,TRBJ2-3,-,-,CASGGYGGQRDTQYF,TGTGCCAGTGGTGGGTATGGGGGGCAAAGGGATACGCAGTATTTT
TRBV7-2,TRBJ2-3,-,TRBD2,CASSLTTSGVTDTQYF,TGTGCCAGCAGCTTAACGACTAGCGGGGTCACAGATACGCAGTATTTT
TRBV7-2,TRBJ1-4,many,TRBD1,CASQEGARGEKLFF,TGTGCCAGCCAAGAGGGGGCCAGGGGTGAAAAACTGTTTTTT
TRBV24-1,TRBJ2-1,-,TRBD2,CATSDHLAGESYEQFF,TGTGCCACCAGTGACCATCTAGCGGGAGAAAGCTATGAGCAGTTCTTC
TRBV6-6,TRBJ2-4,-,-,CASSYWGQQYF,TGTGCCAGCAGTTACTGGGGTCAGCAGTACTTC
TRBV7-2,TRBJ2-3,-,TRBD2,CASSFTSGGTDTQYF,TGTGCCAGCAGCTTTACTAGCGGGGGAACAGATACGCAGTATTTT
TRBV4-2,TRBJ1-1,many,TRBD1,CASSQDDRGGTEAFF,TGTGCCAGCAGCCAAGACGACAGGGGAGGGACTGAAGCTTTCTTT
TRBV29-1,TRBJ1-2,once,-,CSVEGGINYGYTF,TGCAGCGTTGAAGGGGGGATTAACTATGGCTACACCTTC
TRBV12-3/TRBV12-4,TRBJ2-3,few,TRBD2,CASRIAGNTDTQYF,TGTGCCAGCAGGATAGCGGGAAACACAGATACGCAGTATTTT
TRBV28,TRBJ2-3,-,-,CASSVGTGADTQYF,TGTGCCAGCAGTGTCGGGACTGGCGCAGATACGCAGTATTTT
TRBV11-2,TRBJ2-7,-,TRBD1,CASSPGTGRTYEQYF,TGTGCCAGCAGCCCAGGGACAGGGAGGACCTACGAGCAGTACTTC
TRBV6-2/TRBV6-3,TRBJ2-5,-,TRBD2,CASKRRERETQYF,TGTGCCAGCAAGCGGCGGGAGCGAGAGACCCAGTACTTC
TRBV18,TRBJ2-3,-,-,CAGRTADTQYF,TGTGCCGGCCGGACCGCGGATACGCAGTATTTT
TRBV29-1,TRBJ2-1,-,TRBD1,CSVFVRGRGLNYNEQFF,TGCAGCGTTTTTGTCAGGGGGCGCGGGTTGAACTACAATGAGCAGTTCTTC
TRBV7-2,TRBJ2-1,-,-,CASSVSSREQFF,TGTGCCAGCAGCGTATCGAGTAGGGAGCAGTTCTTC